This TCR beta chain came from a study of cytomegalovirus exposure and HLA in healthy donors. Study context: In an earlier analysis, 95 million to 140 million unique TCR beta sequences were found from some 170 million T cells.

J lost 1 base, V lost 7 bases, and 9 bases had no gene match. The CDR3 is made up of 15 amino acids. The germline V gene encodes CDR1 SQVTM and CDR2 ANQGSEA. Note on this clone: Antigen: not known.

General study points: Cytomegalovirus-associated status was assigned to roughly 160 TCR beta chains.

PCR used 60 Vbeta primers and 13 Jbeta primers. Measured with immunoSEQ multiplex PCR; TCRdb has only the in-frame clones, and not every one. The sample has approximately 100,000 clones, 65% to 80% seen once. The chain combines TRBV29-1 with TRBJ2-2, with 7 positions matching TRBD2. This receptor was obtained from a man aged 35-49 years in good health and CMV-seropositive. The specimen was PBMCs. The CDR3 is CSANLAAKNTGELFF. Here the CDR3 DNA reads TGCAGCGCCAACCTAGCGGCGAAGAACACCGGGGAGCTGTTTTTT.